This paragraph covers one TCR beta chain sequence. The antigen remains unidentified. The data stem from a study of beta chain features in type 1 diabetes. For the study at large: There were 90 million to 110 million sorted cells examined across all samples.

Every isolated RNA sample was fully reverse transcribed, so sequencing captured expressed TCRB transcripts. Produced via immunoSEQ multiplex PCR; TCRdb's table is partial and in-frame only. This table holds 110,000 to 150,000 clones, 9.2% found once. General study findings and limits: Shorter templates might be favored by PCR, equally in patients and controls.

Germline loops: CDR1 KGHSH, CDR2 LQKENI. This CDR3 has 12 residues. The chain has TRBV18 and TRBJ2-5, with a weak D call TRBD1 (6 bases). The J call may be incorrect, as the DNA end agrees better with TRBJ2-7. The sequenced material came from central memory CD4+ T cells from blood. This receptor was identified in a man between 18 and 35 years old in good health. The CDR3: CASSSNRDEQYF. In DNA form, the CDR3 reads TGTGCCAGCTCATCAAACAGGGACGAGCAGTACTTC.